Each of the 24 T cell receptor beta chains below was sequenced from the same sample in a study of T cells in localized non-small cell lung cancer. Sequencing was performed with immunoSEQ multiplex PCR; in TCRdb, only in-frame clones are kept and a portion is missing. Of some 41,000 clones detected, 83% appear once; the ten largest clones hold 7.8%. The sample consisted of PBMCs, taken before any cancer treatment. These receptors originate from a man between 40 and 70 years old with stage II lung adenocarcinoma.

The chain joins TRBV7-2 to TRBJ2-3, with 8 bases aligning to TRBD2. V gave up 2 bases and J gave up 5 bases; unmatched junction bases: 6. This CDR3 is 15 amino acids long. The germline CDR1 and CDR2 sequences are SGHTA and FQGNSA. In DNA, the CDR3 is TGTGCCAGCAGCTTACAAGCGGGAGTGCAAGATACGCAGTATTTT. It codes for CASSLQAGVQDTQYF.

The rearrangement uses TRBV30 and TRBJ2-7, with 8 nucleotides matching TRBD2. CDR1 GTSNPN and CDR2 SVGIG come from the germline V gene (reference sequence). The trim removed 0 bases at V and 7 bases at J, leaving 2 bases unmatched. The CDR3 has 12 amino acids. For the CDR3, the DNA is TGTGCCTGGAGTGTTCCGGGAGGGGAGCAGTACTTC. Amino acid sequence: CAWSVPGGEQYF.

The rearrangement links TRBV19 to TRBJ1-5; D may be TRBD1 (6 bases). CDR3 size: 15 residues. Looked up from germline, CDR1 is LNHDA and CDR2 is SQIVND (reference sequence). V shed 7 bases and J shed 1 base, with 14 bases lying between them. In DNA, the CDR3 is TGTGCCAGTATGGGGGGGGCGCGGAGCAATCAGCCCCAGCATTTT. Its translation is CASMGGARSNQPQHF.

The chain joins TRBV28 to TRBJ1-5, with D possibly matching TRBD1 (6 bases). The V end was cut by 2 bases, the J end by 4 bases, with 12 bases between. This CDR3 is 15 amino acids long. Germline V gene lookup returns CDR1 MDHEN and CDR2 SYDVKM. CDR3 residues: CASSLEGVGNQPQHF. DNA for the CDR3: TGTGCCAGCAGTTTAGAGGGGGTAGGGAATCAGCCCCAGCATTTT.

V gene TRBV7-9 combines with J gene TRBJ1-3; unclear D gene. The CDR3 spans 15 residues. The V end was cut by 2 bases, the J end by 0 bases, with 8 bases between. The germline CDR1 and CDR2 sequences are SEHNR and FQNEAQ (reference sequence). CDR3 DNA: TGTGCCAGCAGCTTATGGGGATACTCTGGAAACACCATATATTTT. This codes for CASSLWGYSGNTIYF.

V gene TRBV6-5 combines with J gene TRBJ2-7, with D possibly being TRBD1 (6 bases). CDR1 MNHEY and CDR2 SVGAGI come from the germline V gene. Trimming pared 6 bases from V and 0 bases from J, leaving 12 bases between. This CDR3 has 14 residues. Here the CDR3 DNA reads TGTGCCAGCAGCGAACAGGGCCCCTCCTACGAGCAGTACTTC. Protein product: CASSEQGPSYEQYF.

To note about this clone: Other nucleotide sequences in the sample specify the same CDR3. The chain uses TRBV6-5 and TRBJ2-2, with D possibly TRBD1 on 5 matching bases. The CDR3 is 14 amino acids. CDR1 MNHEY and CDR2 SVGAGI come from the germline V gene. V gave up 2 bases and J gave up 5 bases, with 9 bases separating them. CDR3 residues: CASSYDSGTGELFF. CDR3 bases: TGTGCCAGCAGTTACGACAGTGGGACCGGGGAGCTGTTTTTT.

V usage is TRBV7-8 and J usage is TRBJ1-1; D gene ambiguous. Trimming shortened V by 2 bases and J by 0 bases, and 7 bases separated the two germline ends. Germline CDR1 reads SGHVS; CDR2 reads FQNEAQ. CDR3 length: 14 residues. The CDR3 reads CASSLRRMNTEAFF. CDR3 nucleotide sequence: TGTGCCAGCAGCTTACGCCGGATGAACACTGAAGCTTTCTTT.

CDR3 sequence: CASSRRTPANTGELFF. The CDR3 bases are TGTGCCAGCAGCCGTCGGACGCCCGCGAACACCGGGGAGCTGTTTTTT. V and J are TRBV14 and TRBJ2-2; D not resolved. The CDR3 is made up of 16 amino acids. V dropped 4 bases and J dropped 0 bases, with 12 bases sitting between them. Germline V gene sequence: CDR1 SGHDN, CDR2 FVKESK. Filled out from reference TRBV14 and TRBJ2-2, the complete variable domain reads EAGVTQFPSHSVIEKGQTVTLRCDPISGHDNLYWYRRVMGKEIKFLLHFVKESKQDESGMPNNRFLAERTGGTYSTLKVQPAELEDSGVYFCASSRRTPANTGELFFGEGSRLTVL.

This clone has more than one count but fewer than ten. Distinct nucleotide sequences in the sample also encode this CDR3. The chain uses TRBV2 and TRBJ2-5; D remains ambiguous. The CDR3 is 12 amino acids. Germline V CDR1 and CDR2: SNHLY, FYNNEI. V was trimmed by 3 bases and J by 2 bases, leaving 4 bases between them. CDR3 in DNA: TGTGCCAGCAGTGAGTCACAAGAGACCCAGTACTTC. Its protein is CASSESQETQYF. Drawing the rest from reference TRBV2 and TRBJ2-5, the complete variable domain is EPEVTQTPSHQVTQMGQEVILRCVPISNHLYFYWYRQILGQKVEFLVSFYNNEISEKSEIFDDQFSVERPDGSNFTLKIRSTKLEDSAMYFCASSESQETQYFGPGTRLLVL.

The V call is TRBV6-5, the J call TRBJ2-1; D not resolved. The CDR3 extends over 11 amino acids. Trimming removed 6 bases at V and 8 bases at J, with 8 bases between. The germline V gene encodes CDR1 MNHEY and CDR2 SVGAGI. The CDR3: CASRGKYEQFF. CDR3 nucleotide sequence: TGTGCCAGCAGAGGGAAATATGAGCAGTTCTTC.

The CDR3 DNA is TGTGCCAGCAGTGAAGCGCTTGGAAATCAGCCCCAGCATTTT. It translates to CASSEALGNQPQHF. This chain links TRBV2 with TRBJ1-5; D is undetermined. CDR1 SNHLY and CDR2 FYNNEI come from the germline V gene. The CDR3 length is 14 residues. V gave up 0 bases and J gave up 4 bases, with 7 bases separating them.

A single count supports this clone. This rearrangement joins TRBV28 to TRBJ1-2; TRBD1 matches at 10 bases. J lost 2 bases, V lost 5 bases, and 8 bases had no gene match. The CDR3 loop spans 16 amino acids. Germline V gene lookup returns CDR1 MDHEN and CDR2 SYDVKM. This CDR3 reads CASSTSGTGVNYGYTF. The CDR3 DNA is TGTGCCAGCAGTACCTCCGGGACAGGGGTGAACTATGGCTACACCTTC.

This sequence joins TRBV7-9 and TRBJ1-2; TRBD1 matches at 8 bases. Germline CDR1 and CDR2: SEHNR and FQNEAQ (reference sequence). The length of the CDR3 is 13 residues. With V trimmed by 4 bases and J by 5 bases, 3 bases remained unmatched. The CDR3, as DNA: TGTGCCAGCAGCTCCCGGACAGGGTATGGCTACACCTTC. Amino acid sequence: CASSSRTGYGYTF.

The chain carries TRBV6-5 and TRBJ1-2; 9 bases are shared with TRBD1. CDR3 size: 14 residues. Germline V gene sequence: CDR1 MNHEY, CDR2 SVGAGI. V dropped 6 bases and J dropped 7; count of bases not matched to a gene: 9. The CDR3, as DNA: TGTGCCAGCAGGGCCACAGGGGGCGGGCGTGGCTACACCTTC. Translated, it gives CASRATGGGRGYTF.

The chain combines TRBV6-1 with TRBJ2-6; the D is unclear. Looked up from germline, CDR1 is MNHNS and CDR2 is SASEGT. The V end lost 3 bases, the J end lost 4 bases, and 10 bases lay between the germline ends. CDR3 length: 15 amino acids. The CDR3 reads CASSDGFLGANVLTF. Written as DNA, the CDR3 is TGTGCCAGCAGTGACGGGTTTCTCGGGGCCAACGTCCTGACTTTC.

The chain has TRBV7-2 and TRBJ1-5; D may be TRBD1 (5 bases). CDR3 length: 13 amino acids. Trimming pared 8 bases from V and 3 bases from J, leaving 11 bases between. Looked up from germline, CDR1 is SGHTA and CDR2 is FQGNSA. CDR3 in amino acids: CASQRGNNQPQHF. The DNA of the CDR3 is TGTGCCAGCCAAAGGGGAAACAATCAGCCCCAGCATTTT.

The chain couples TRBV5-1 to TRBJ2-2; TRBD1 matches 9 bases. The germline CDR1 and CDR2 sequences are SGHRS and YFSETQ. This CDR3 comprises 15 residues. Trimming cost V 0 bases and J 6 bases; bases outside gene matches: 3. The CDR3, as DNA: TGCGCCAGCAGCTTGGAACAGGGGGCGGCCGGGGAGCTGTTTTTT. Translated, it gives CASSLEQGAAGELFF.

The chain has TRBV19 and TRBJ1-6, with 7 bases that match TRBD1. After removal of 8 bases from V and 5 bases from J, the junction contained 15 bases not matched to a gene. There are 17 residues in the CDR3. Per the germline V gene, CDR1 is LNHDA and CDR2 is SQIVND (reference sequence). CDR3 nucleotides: TGTGCCAGTTCCGTACTAGCTTCACAGGGGAATAATTCACCCCTCCACTTT. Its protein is CASSVLASQGNNSPLHF.

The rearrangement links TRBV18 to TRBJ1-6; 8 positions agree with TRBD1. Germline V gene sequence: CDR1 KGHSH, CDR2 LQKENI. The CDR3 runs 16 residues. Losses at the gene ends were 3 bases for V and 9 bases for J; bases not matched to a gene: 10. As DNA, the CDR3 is TGTGCCAGCTCACCCGGACAGGGCTTCGTTGGTTCACCCCTCCACTTT. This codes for CASSPGQGFVGSPLHF.

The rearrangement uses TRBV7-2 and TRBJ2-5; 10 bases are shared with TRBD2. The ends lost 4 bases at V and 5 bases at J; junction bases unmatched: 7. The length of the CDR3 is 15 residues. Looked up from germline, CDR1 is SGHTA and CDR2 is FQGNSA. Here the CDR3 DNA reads TGTGCCAGCAGCTCTAAGCGGGAGGGCCCGGAGACCCAGTACTTC. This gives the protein CASSSKREGPETQYF.

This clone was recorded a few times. The CDR3 region has the DNA TGTGCCAGCAGTTCCCGGACGACCTCCTACGAGCAGTACTTC. It yields the protein CASSSRTTSYEQYF. The chain carries TRBV27 and TRBJ2-7, with unresolved D. The CDR3 length is 14 residues. The V gene's germline CDR1 is MNHEY and CDR2 SMNVEV (reference sequence). V dropped 4 bases and J dropped 0 bases, with 10 bases sitting between them.

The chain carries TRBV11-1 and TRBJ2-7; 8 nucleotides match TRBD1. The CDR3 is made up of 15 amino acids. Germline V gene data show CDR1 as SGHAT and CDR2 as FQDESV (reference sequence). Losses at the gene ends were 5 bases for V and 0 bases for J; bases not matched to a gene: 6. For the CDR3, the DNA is TGTGCCAGCAGCCCCACCGGGACAGGCTCCTACGAGCAGTACTTC. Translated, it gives CASSPTGTGSYEQYF.

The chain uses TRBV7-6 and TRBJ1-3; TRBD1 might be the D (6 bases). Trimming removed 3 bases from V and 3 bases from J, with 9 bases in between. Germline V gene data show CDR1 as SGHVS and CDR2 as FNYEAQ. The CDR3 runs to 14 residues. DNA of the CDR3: TGTGCCAGCAGCTTTGGGGGCGATGGAAACACCATATATTTT. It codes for CASSFGGDGNTIYF.